This TCR beta chain was found in a study of blood T cell repertoires in COVID-19. Study-wide context: From the United States, Italy and Spain came samples of acute and convalescent COVID-19. T cells, B-cell-depleted T cells, or PBMCs supplied cDNA or gDNA.

In the authors' methods: Reference gene primer amplification yielded estimated nucleated cell counts. The repertoire was sequenced with immunoSEQ multiplex PCR; TCRdb's copy has only in-frame clones and lacks some. V and J calls and clone size are copied from that table; D and trimming were computed from the DNA. This sample carries about 170,000 clones, around 87% of them seen once, and the ten largest clones take 5.5% to 8.5%. With 4 bases removed from V and 3 bases from J, the gap between germline ends came to 12 bases. Germline CDR1 MGHDK, CDR2 SYGVNS. CDR3 length: 14 residues. The sample taken for sequencing was peripheral blood. The TCR was taken from an elderly woman in a cohort sampled during active or convalescent COVID-19. V and J are TRBV25-1 and TRBJ1-1; D is unresolved. The CDR3 loop is CASSGMGRDTEAFF. For the CDR3, the DNA is TGTGCCAGCAGTGGAATGGGTCGGGACACTGAAGCTTTCTTT.